The entry below describes one TCR beta chain. The trim removed 4 bases at V and 9 bases at J, leaving 9 bases unmatched. This CDR3 contains 14 residues. CDR1 and CDR2 (germline): KGHSH, LQKENI. Since all of the isolated RNA was reverse transcribed, expressed TCRB transcripts were what got sequenced. Sequencing used immunoSEQ multiplex PCR; TCRdb keeps in-frame clones, though not all of them. The sample includes 430,000 or so clones, 9.5% to 12% of them seen just once. The source of the sample is a study of beta chain features in type 1 diabetes. This clonotype was sampled from a woman younger than 35 in good health. The chain is built from TRBV18 and TRBJ2-1, with TRBD1 identical over 7 bases. The sequenced sample consisted of naive CD4+ T cells from blood. In DNA, the CDR3 is TGTGCCAGCTCACTCGGGACAGCCCGGGGTGAGCAGTTCTTC. This gives the protein CASSLGTARGEQFF. The full variable domain, its missing parts supplied by reference TRBV18 and TRBJ2-1, is NAGVMQNPRHLVRRRGQEARLRCSPMKGHSHVYWYRQLPEEGLKFMVYLQKENIIDESGMPKERFSAEFPKEGPSILRIQQVVRGDSAAYFCASSLGTARGEQFFGPGTRLTVL.